Listed below are T cell receptor beta chains from one sample, sequenced in a study of blood T cell repertoires in COVID-19. Sequenced by immunoSEQ multiplex PCR; TCRdb stores in-frame clones only, minus some. Counted here are about 49,000 clones, approximately 85% occurring once; the ten biggest clones make up 2.5% to 3.5%. The specimen was peripheral blood. The receptors stem from a woman aged 55-69 years with acute or convalescent COVID-19. The CDR3 runs from the conserved cysteine through the conserved F or W. The D gene is left open where the match is weak. Expanded clones are given a class, and other clones once, few, many or no size at all.

d_call | j_call | clone_size | v_call | cdr3_nt | cdr3_aa
TRBD2 | TRBJ2-5 | once | TRBV7-6 | TGTGCCAGCAGCCCGAATAGCGGGCGTCCACAAGAGACCCAGTACTTC | CASSPNSGRPQETQYF
NA | TRBJ2-1 | NA | TRBV19 | TGTGCCAGTAGTGTCCCGGGCGGGAAACGGTCCTACAATGAGCAGTTCTTC | CASSVPGGKRSYNEQFF
NA | TRBJ1-5 | NA | TRBV19 | TGTGCCAGTAGTAATGCGGCAGGCAATCAGCCCCAGCATTTT | CASSNAAGNQPQHF
NA | TRBJ1-2 | once | TRBV4-1 | TGCGCCAGCAGCCAAGATCCCCGGGTACACTATGGCTACACCTTC | CASSQDPRVHYGYTF
NA | TRBJ1-3 | few | TRBV11-2 | TGTGCCAGCAGCTTAGTGCGGGAGCGTATATATTTT | CASSLVRERIYF
NA | TRBJ1-1 | NA | TRBV6-5 | TGTGCCAGCAGTCGCATGGACACAACTGAAGCTTTCTTT | CASSRMDTTEAFF
TRBD1 | TRBJ1-1 | NA | TRBV9 | TGTGCCAGCAGCCCGAACAGGGGGCGCGCGGTAGTAACTGAAGCTTTCTTT | CASSPNRGRAVVTEAFF
TRBD1 | TRBJ1-1 | NA | TRBV5-5 | TGTGCCAGCAGCTCCCAGGGACAGATAAACACTGAAGCTTTCTTT | CASSSQGQINTEAFF
NA | TRBJ1-6 | NA | TRBV6-1 | TGTGCCAGCAGTGAAGCGCGGTGGGGAGGAAGTTCACCCCTCCACTTT | CASSEARWGGSSPLHF
TRBD2 | TRBJ2-5 | few | TRBV5-4 | TGTGCCAGCAGCTTGGCTGGGAGGGGCCAAGAGACCCAGTACTTC | CASSLAGRGQETQYF
NA | TRBJ2-7 | NA | TRBV7-9 | TGTGCCAGCAGGGGGGGGACAGGCTCCTACGAGCAGTACTTC | CASRGGTGSYEQYF
NA | TRBJ2-5 | NA | TRBV5-6 | TGTGCCAGCAGCTACGACAGCCGGAGGGAAGAGACCCAGTACTTC | CASSYDSRREETQYF
TRBD2 | TRBJ2-2 | NA | TRBV28 | TGTGCCAGCAGGCGGGAGGGGCGGAACACCGGGGAGCTGTTTTTT | CASRREGRNTGELFF
TRBD2 | TRBJ2-7 | NA | TRBV6-6 | TGTGCCAGCAGTTACGGACTAGCGGGGGTCTACGAGCAGTACTTC | CASSYGLAGVYEQYF
NA | TRBJ1-1 | NA | TRBV15 | TGTGCCACCAGCAGAGGGGGAGCCCAAAGGACTGAAGCTTTCTTT | CATSRGGAQRTEAFF
NA | TRBJ1-1 | NA | TRBV30 | TGTGCCTGGACCGGAAGGGGGTCTGGGCGCGCTGAAGCTTTCTTT | CAWTGRGSGRAEAFF
NA | TRBJ2-7 | NA | TRBV20-1 | TGCAGTGCTAGTCCCCCCGGGACTCACAACTACGAGCAGTACTTC | CSASPPGTHNYEQYF
TRBD1 | TRBJ1-4 | NA | TRBV3-1/TRBV3-2 | TGTGCCAGCAGCCAGGGGGGGACAGGGTTCCTTGCAACTAATGAAAAACTGTTTTTT | CASSQGGTGFLATNEKLFF
NA | TRBJ1-2 | once | TRBV7-2 | TGTGCCAGCACCTACAGTCAGACCTCTGGCTACACCTTC | CASTYSQTSGYTF
NA | TRBJ1-3 | NA | TRBV30 | TGTGCCTGGCAAAAGGACGGGGGTACCGGAAACACCATATATTTT | CAWQKDGGTGNTIYF
TRBD2 | TRBJ2-1 | NA | TRBV5-4 | TGTGCCAGCAGCTTGGTGGCGGGGGGGTACAATGAGCAGTTCTTC | CASSLVAGGYNEQFF
NA | TRBJ1-2 | NA | TRBV27 | TGTGCCAGCAGTGGGACACCCAGCTATGGCTACACCTTC | CASSGTPSYGYTF
NA | TRBJ1-1 | NA | TRBV5-6 | TGTGCCAGCAGCTTGGGGCAAGCGGTGGCTGAAGCTTTCTTT | CASSLGQAVAEAFF
NA | TRBJ2-1 | NA | TRBV2 | TGTGCCAGCAGTGATGCGCGATACGATGAGCAGTTCTTC | CASSDARYDEQFF
NA | TRBJ2-3 | NA | TRBV9 | TGTGCCAGCAGCGTAGCGCAGGGTCGCACAGATACGCAGTATTTT | CASSVAQGRTDTQYF
NA | TRBJ1-2 | NA | TRBV7-2 | TGTGCCAGCAGCTTATCTACGGCGGGGGGCTACACCTTC | CASSLSTAGGYTF
NA | TRBJ1-3 | few | TRBV9 | TGTGCCAGCAGCGCCCGACCAGGGTCGGGAAACACCATATATTTT | CASSARPGSGNTIYF
NA | TRBJ2-5 | NA | TRBV7-2 | TGTGCCAGCAGCTTAGTAGTTAGCGAGGGCCTGCTTAAAGAGACCCAGTACTTC | CASSLVVSEGLLKETQYF
NA | TRBJ2-1 | NA | TRBV18 | TGTGCCAGCTCACCACCGATGAGGAATGAGCAGTTCTTC | CASSPPMRNEQFF
NA | TRBJ1-6 | NA | TRBV5-4 | TGTGCCAGCAAGGATGTGGGGCGGAATTCACCCCTCCACTTT | CASKDVGRNSPLHF
NA | TRBJ2-7 | NA | TRBV18 | TGTGCCAGCTCACAGGGGCTCTCCTACGAGCAGTACTTC | CASSQGLSYEQYF
TRBD1 | TRBJ1-4 | once | TRBV27 | TGTGCCAGCAGTTCATACAGGGGCCCGGGCCTGTTTTTT | CASSSYRGPGLFF
NA | TRBJ1-1 | few | TRBV5-4 | TGTGCCAGCAGCCTCGGACGTGGCGGGGGGAACACTGAAGCTTTCTTT | CASSLGRGGGNTEAFF
TRBD2 | TRBJ2-5 | once | TRBV7-2 | TGTGCCAGCAGCTTTTATGGGACTAGCGAGACCCAGTACTTC | CASSFYGTSETQYF
NA | TRBJ1-2 | NA | TRBV29-1 | TGCAGCGTTGATTCAAGGGACTACTATGGCTACACCTTC | CSVDSRDYYGYTF
TRBD2 | TRBJ2-7 | NA | TRBV2 | TGTGCCAGCAGCGGACTAGCGGGGGTAAGAAACGAGCAGTACTTC | CASSGLAGVRNEQYF
TRBD1 | TRBJ2-7 | NA | TRBV27 | TGTGCCAGCAGTTCCGGGACAGCCTCCTGGAAGCAGTACTTC | CASSSGTASWKQYF